The 27 T cell receptor beta chains presented below share a single source sample, sequenced in a study of cytomegalovirus exposure and HLA in healthy donors. The PCR ran on 60 Vbeta and 13 Jbeta primers. The data were produced by immunoSEQ multiplex PCR, yet TCRdb's version contains in-frame clones alone and is incomplete. The sample consists of 150,000 to 200,000 clones, roughly 87% of them appearing once. Sequences were obtained from PBMCs. These receptors all stem from a man aged 45-60 years in good health and CMV-seropositive.

The genes are TRBV27 and TRBJ1-4; the D is unclear. The CDR3 consists of 12 residues. V was shortened by 6 bases and J by 4 bases, with 6 bases between the two germline ends. CDR1 and CDR2 (germline): MNHEY, SMNVEV (reference sequence). CDR3 region: CASRAYNEKLFF. CDR3 bases: TGTGCCAGCAGGGCTTATAATGAAAAACTGTTTTTT.

This clone occurred a few times. The chain employs TRBV10-3 and TRBJ1-3, with D perhaps matching TRBD1 (5 bases). Germline values: CDR1 ENHRY, CDR2 SYGVKD. Trimming stripped 3 bases from V and 0 bases from J, with 15 bases between. The CDR3 length is 17 residues. The CDR3 sequence: CAISDRGGKHSGNTIYF. The CDR3 DNA reads as TGTGCCATCAGTGATAGGGGAGGAAAACACTCTGGAAACACCATATATTTT.

The V gene is TRBV27, the J gene TRBJ2-2, with TRBD2 identical over 10 bases. This CDR3 is built from 17 residues. The V segment lost 5 bases and the J segment 0 bases; nucleotides outside the gene matches: 6. Germline values: CDR1 MNHEY, CDR2 SMNVEV (reference sequence). CDR3 amino acids: CASSPLAGGANTGELFF. CDR3 in DNA: TGTGCCAGCAGTCCCTTAGCGGGAGGTGCGAACACCGGGGAGCTGTTTTTT.

The gene calls are TRBV4-1 and TRBJ2-7, with D possibly being TRBD2 (6 bases). The germline gives CDR1 MGHRA, CDR2 YSYEKL. The CDR3 is made up of 16 amino acids. Between the trimmed V and J ends, which lost 0 bases and 3 bases, there was a span of 15 bases. CDR3 coding DNA: TGCGCCAGCAGCCAAGAACCGCCGACTAGTGGCTACGAGCAGTACTTC. Its protein product is CASSQEPPTSGYEQYF.

This clone was seen a single time. The gene calls are TRBV4-1 and TRBJ2-3; 9 bases agree with TRBD2. The CDR3 is 18 amino acids. Germline CDR1 reads MGHRA; CDR2 reads YSYEKL. The trim removed 0 bases at V and 2 bases at J, leaving 9 bases unmatched. CDR3 in DNA: TGCGCCAGCAGCCAAGAACTGGAGCGGGGGGCGGACACAGATACGCAGTATTTT. Its translation: CASSQELERGADTDTQYF.

The V gene is TRBV2, the J gene TRBJ2-5; TRBD1 agrees at 7 bases. This CDR3 comprises 16 residues. V lost 7 bases to trimming and J lost 4 bases; unmatched junction nucleotides: 15. The germline V gene has CDR1 SNHLY and CDR2 FYNNEI. CDR3 nucleotide sequence: TGTGCCAGCACCCGAACATTAGGGGACAGCGGAGAGACCCAGTACTTC. This translates into CASTRTLGDSGETQYF.

The rearrangement joins TRBV7-2 to TRBJ1-2; D may be TRBD1 (5 bases). V lost 0 bases and J 7 bases, leaving 15 bases between the germline ends. The CDR3 totals 15 residues. Germline V gene data show CDR1 as SGHTA and CDR2 as FQGNSA. CDR3 loop: CASSLARLTGGGYTF. DNA of the CDR3: TGTGCCAGCAGCTTAGCGCGTCTAACGGGGGGTGGCTACACCTTC. Variable domain in full (rest from reference TRBV7-2 and TRBJ1-2): GAGVSQSPSNKVTEKGKDVELRCDPISGHTALYWYRQSLGQGLEFLIYFQGNSAPDKSGLPSDRFSAERTGGSVSTLTIQRTQQEDSAVYLCASSLARLTGGGYTFGSGTRLTVV.

This chain joins TRBV10-3 and TRBJ2-7; perhaps TRBD1 as D (5 bases). The CDR3 length is 14 residues. The germline gives CDR1 ENHRY, CDR2 SYGVKD. V dropped 4 bases and J dropped 2 bases, with 12 bases sitting between them. The CDR3 loop is CAISVGQGTYEQYF. The CDR3 DNA follows: TGTGCCATCAGTGTTGGTCAGGGAACCTACGAGCAGTACTTC.

This clone was recorded once. The chain uses TRBV9 and TRBJ1-2, with TRBD1 matching 7 bases. J lost 3 bases, V lost 4 bases, and 9 bases had no gene match. The CDR3 is 15 residues long. The germline V gene has CDR1 SGDLS and CDR2 YYNGEE. The CDR3 spells CASSQTGAPDYGYTF. CDR3 nucleotide sequence: TGTGCCAGCAGCCAAACAGGGGCCCCAGACTATGGCTACACCTTC.

The V and J genes are TRBV27 and TRBJ1-6; tentatively, D is TRBD1 (6 bases). The germline V gene encodes CDR1 MNHEY and CDR2 SMNVEV (reference sequence). There are 16 residues in the CDR3. V gave up 3 bases and J gave up 1 base, with 10 bases separating them. CDR3 coding DNA: TGTGCCAGCAGTTTTTTAGGGGGTTCCTATAATTCACCCCTCCACTTT. Protein product: CASSFLGGSYNSPLHF.

This clone was observed a few times. CDR3 coding DNA: TGTGCCAGCAGCTTAAGGCTAGCTAATGAGCAGTTCTTC. Translated: CASSLRLANEQFF. The chain recombines TRBV7-2 with TRBJ2-1; D perhaps matches TRBD2 (5 bases). This CDR3 region has 13 residues. The germline CDR1 and CDR2 sequences are SGHTA and FQGNSA. Deletions cut 2 bases from V and 7 bases from J, with 9 bases between.

The rearrangement uses TRBV7-9 and TRBJ2-5; D is perhaps TRBD2 (5 bases). Germline CDR1 and CDR2: SEHNR and FQNEAQ (reference sequence). The CDR3 spans 15 residues. Trimming took off 5 bases at V and 11 bases at J, with 24 bases between the two ends. CDR3 DNA sequence: TGTGCCAGCAGCCCTAAGATTCTAGATACGAGGGAGCAGTACTTC. Its protein product is CASSPKILDTREQYF.

The CDR3 nucleotides read TGTGCCAGTAGTTTGACAGTAATAGCTGGCTACACCTTC. Translation gives CASSLTVIAGYTF. V gene TRBV19 combines with J gene TRBJ1-2; a weak D match, TRBD1 (5 bases). Germline V gene lookup returns CDR1 LNHDA and CDR2 SQIVND (reference sequence). With 5 bases removed from V and 7 bases from J, the gap between germline ends came to 14 bases. This CDR3 has 13 residues.

The rearrangement joins TRBV15 to TRBJ1-1; no clear D gene. The CDR3 spans 14 residues. With 0 bases removed from V and 2 bases from J, the gap between germline ends came to 7 bases. CDR1 is LNHNV, CDR2 YYDKDF, per germline (reference sequence). CDR3 amino acids: CATSRDSENTEAFF. The CDR3 nucleotides are TGTGCCACCAGCAGAGATTCAGAAAACACTGAAGCTTTCTTT. The full variable domain, in which reference TRBV15 and TRBJ1-1 provide the parts outside the CDR3, is DAMVIQNPRYQVTQFGKPVTLSCSQTLNHNVMYWYQQKSSQAPKLLFHYYDKDFNNEADTPDNFQSRRPNTSFCFLDIRSPGLGDTAMYLCATSRDSENTEAFFGQGTRLTVV.

There are a few counts of this clone. V gene TRBV19 combines with J gene TRBJ2-7; D is ambiguous. The V gene's germline CDR1 is LNHDA and CDR2 SQIVND (reference sequence). Trimming stripped 5 bases from V and 6 bases from J, with 14 bases between. CDR3 length: 13 residues. The CDR3: CASSQSRRSEQYF. DNA of the CDR3: TGTGCCAGTAGTCAGTCTCGGCGGTCCGAGCAGTACTTC.

The rearrangement uses TRBV6-5 and TRBJ2-5; D possibly corresponds to TRBD1 (5 bases). The CDR3 runs to 12 residues. V was cut by 2 bases and J by 6 bases, with 7 bases left in between. Germline V gives CDR1 MNHEY, CDR2 SVGAGI. The CDR3 is CASSYRGQTQYF. In DNA, the CDR3 is TGTGCCAGCAGTTACAGGGGTCAGACCCAGTACTTC.

The rearrangement uses TRBV19 and TRBJ2-5, with TRBD1 identical over 7 bases. The J call may be incorrect, as the DNA end agrees better with TRBJ2-7. CDR3 length equals 13 residues. Germline-derived CDR1 and CDR2 are LNHDA and SQIVND (reference sequence). The CDR3 here is CALHRDSRYEQYF. Written as DNA, the CDR3 is TGTGCCTTACACCGGGACAGTCGCTACGAGCAGTACTTC.

This clone has just a few counts. V gene TRBV27 combines with J gene TRBJ1-1, with 7 nucleotides matching TRBD1. The CDR3 length is 15 residues. Germline lookup yields CDR1 MNHEY and CDR2 SMNVEV (reference sequence). V was pared by 5 bases and J by 3 bases, with 9 bases of the junction left unmatched. CDR3 in DNA: TGTGCCAGCAGTAAACTTAGGGACAGAGACACTGAAGCTTTCTTT. Translating gives CASSKLRDRDTEAFF.

V gene TRBV9 combines with J gene TRBJ2-1, with D unresolved. V was clipped by 0 bases and J by 3 bases, with 10 bases between them. This CDR3 has 15 residues. The germline gives CDR1 SGDLS, CDR2 YYNGEE. The CDR3 DNA sequence: TGTGCCAGCAGCGTAGAGTCGCGTGGCTACAATGAGCAGTTCTTC. Translating gives CASSVESRGYNEQFF.

Notes on this clone: At one end the junction does not follow the germline gene, possibly because of a read error. The rearrangement joins TRBV4-2 to TRBJ1-1, with D perhaps matching TRBD1 (5 bases). The V gene's germline CDR1 is LGHNA and CDR2 YNFKEQ. This CDR3 comprises 15 residues. CDR3 in amino acids: CASSQDPSGASPRLF. The CDR3 coding sequence is TGTGCCAGCAGCCAAGATCCGTCTGGGGCCAGCCCGCGTCTCTTT.

This rearrangement joins TRBV6-5 to TRBJ1-2; D might be TRBD1 (6 bases). CDR3 size: 14 residues. Germline V gene data show CDR1 as MNHEY and CDR2 as SVGAGI. V lost 2 bases, J lost 2 bases, and 9 bases lay in between. The CDR3 nucleotides read TGTGCCAGCAGTTACCGGGACACGAACTATGGCTACACCTTC. This translates into CASSYRDTNYGYTF.

The V and J genes are TRBV28 and TRBJ1-1, with 8 bases fitting TRBD1. The CDR3 consists of 16 residues. Germline CDR1 MDHEN, CDR2 SYDVKM. V was pared by 2 bases and J by 0 bases, with 5 bases of the junction left unmatched. CDR3 amino acids: CASSLLRGPMNTEAFF. In nucleotides, the CDR3 is TGTGCCAGCAGTTTACTCAGGGGGCCCATGAACACTGAAGCTTTCTTT.

The rearrangement uses TRBV30 and TRBJ2-3, with 9 nucleotides matching TRBD2. V was clipped by 3 bases and J by 0 bases; unmatched bases: 19. This CDR3 comprises 20 residues. Germline V gene lookup returns CDR1 GTSNPN and CDR2 SVGIG (reference sequence). CDR3 amino acids: CAWSARGSGGIIASTDTQYF. CDR3 DNA: TGTGCCTGGAGCGCCAGGGGTAGCGGGGGCATAATAGCTAGCACAGATACGCAGTATTTT.

The rearrangement uses TRBV19 and TRBJ1-1; 9 bases align to TRBD1. The CDR3 consists of 14 residues. V lost 7 bases and J lost 1; bases outside the gene matches: 4. The germline gives CDR1 LNHDA, CDR2 SQIVND (reference sequence). The CDR3 region is CASTMGQGNTEAFF. The DNA of the CDR3 is TGTGCCAGTACCATGGGACAGGGGAACACTGAAGCTTTCTTT.

Only a few counts were recorded for this clone. CDR3 loop: CASSSRVVETQYF. The CDR3 DNA follows: TGTGCCAGCAGCTCCAGGGTAGTTGAGACCCAGTACTTC. The rearrangement joins TRBV7-2 to TRBJ2-5; a possible D gene is TRBD1 (5 bases). The CDR3 consists of 13 residues. Between the trimmed V and J ends, which lost 4 bases and 5 bases, there was a span of 11 bases. Germline V gene data show CDR1 as SGHTA and CDR2 as FQGNSA.

This clone is a singleton in its sample. This rearrangement joins TRBV30 to TRBJ2-5; D uncertain. Trimming took off 0 bases at V and 5 bases at J, with 4 bases between the two ends. This CDR3 is built from 11 residues. Germline CDR1 GTSNPN, CDR2 SVGIG (reference sequence). The CDR3 loop is CAWSVSETQYF. CDR3 nucleotides: TGTGCCTGGAGTGTTAGCGAGACCCAGTACTTC. Supplemented by reference TRBV30 and TRBJ2-5, the full variable domain reads SQTIHQWPATLVQPVGSPLSLECTVEGTSNPNLYWYRQAAGRGLQLLFYSVGIGQISSEVPQNLSASRPQDRQFILSSKKLLLSDSGFYLCAWSVSETQYFGPGTRLLVL.

This chain joins TRBV18 and TRBJ1-2; perhaps TRBD1 as D (6 bases). Germline CDR1 reads KGHSH; CDR2 reads LQKENI. This CDR3 is 15 amino acids long. The V gene lost 1 base and the J gene lost 11 bases, with 20 bases spanning the gap. CDR3 amino acids: CASSPQTGTPAFYTF. In DNA, the CDR3 is TGTGCCAGCTCACCACAAACCGGGACACCGGCTTTTTACACCTTC.